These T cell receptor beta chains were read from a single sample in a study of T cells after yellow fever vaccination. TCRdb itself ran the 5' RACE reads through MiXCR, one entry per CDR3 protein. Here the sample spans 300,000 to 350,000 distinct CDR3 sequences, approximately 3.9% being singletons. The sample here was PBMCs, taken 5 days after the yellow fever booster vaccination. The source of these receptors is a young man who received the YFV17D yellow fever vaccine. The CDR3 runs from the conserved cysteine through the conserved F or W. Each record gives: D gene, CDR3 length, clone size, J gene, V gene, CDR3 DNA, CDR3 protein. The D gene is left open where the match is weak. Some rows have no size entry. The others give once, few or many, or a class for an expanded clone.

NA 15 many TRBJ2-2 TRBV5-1 TGCGCCAGCAGCCCTGCCCCCCCGGCGACCGGGGAGCTGTTTTTT CASSPAPPATGELFF
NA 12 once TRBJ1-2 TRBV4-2 TGTGCCAGCAGCCAAGATTCGGTGGGCTACACCTTC CASSQDSVGYTF
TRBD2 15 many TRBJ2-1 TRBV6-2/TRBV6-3 TGTGCCAGCGTTTGGCCCAGCGGGGGGGCGGATGAGCAGTTCTTC CASVWPSGGADEQFF
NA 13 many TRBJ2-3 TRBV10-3 TGTGCCATCAGCGGGGAATCCACAGATACGCAGTATTTT CAISGESTDTQYF
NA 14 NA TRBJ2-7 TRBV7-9 TGTGCCAGCGGGCCGGGCCTAGCAGACTACGAGCAGTACTTC CASGPGLADYEQYF
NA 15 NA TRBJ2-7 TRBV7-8 TGTGCCAGCAGCTTAGACCAGGGGTCGACCTACGAGCAGTACTTC CASSLDQGSTYEQYF
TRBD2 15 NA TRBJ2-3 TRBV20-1 TGCAGTGCCAGCCTAGCGGGGGGTTTTCGAGATACGCAGTATTTT CSASLAGGFRDTQYF
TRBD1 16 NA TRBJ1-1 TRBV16 TGTGCCAGCAGCCACACACAGGGGCAGGGGAACACTGAAGCTTTCTTT CASSHTQGQGNTEAFF
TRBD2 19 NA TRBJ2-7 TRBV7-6 TGTGCCAGCAGCCCCCTCGTGGGACTAGCGGGGGGGTACTCCTACGAGCAGTACTTC CASSPLVGLAGGYSYEQYF
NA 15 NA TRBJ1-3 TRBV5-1 TGCGCCAGGCCCGACGGACCTTTCTCTGGAAACACCATATATTTT CARPDGPFSGNTIYF
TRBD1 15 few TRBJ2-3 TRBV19 TGTGCCAGTAGTATGGTGGCAGGGGGCGCGGATACGCAGTATTTT CASSMVAGGADTQYF